Listed here is a single TCR beta chain. Its antigen is currently unknown. This record belongs to a study of beta chain features in type 1 diabetes. Isolation of CD4+ naive, central memory, regulatory and stem cell-like memory cells was achieved by sorting via CD45RO/CCR7/CD25/CD127/CD95/CD27. Regarding the study as a whole: In every one of the four CD4+ subsets, TCRB CDR3s were moderately but significantly shorter in Type 1 diabetes patients. Type 1 diabetes patients showed fewer insertions and more deletions at VDJ junctions. Within patients, naive, central memory and Treg TCRB repertoires seemed more similar than within healthy donors.

The sequenced template was cDNA made from the entire isolated RNA. The average output of naive, central memory and regulatory T cell samples was 3 million to 4 million reads. Sequencing used immunoSEQ multiplex PCR; TCRdb keeps in-frame clones, though not all of them. The sample records hundreds of thousands of clones, about 15% being singletons. This TCR came from a man between 18 and 35 years old with type 1 diabetes. Material: naive CD4+ T cells from blood.

The CDR3 coding sequence is TGTGCCAGCAGCCTTGCGGGGCCAGATACGCAGTATTTT. It yields the protein CASSLAGPDTQYF. This chain connects TRBV5-4 to TRBJ2-3, with D maybe TRBD2 (6 bases). Germline values: CDR1 SGHNT, CDR2 YYREEE (reference sequence). The CDR3 has 13 amino acids. With 4 bases removed from V and 4 bases from J, the gap between germline ends came to 10 bases.